Following are 18 T cell receptor gamma chains from one sample sequenced in a study of Vδ1+ human thymocytes. RNA was extracted from the cells and then reverse transcribed. The CDR3 regions were amplified by multiplex PCR from V-gene primers to a constant-region primer. TCRdb reprocessed the multiplex PCR reads using CATT. Altogether 7,500 to 10,000 gamma-chain clones are present, roughly three fifths being singletons, with the ten largest covering about 1.5%. Findings and caveats of the study: Highly polyclonal TRG and TRD repertoires with Gaussian CDR3 length distributions appeared in thymus.

These receptors lack a known antigen. The specimen was Vdelta1+ gamma-delta thymocytes from the thymus. Documented subset: FACS-sorted CD3+ TCRalphabeta- TCRVdelta1+ TCRVdelta2- thymocytes. The source is a girl less than two years old who had congenital heart surgery.

This clone was picked up a small number of times. The chain recombines TRGV9 with TRGJ1 or TRGJ2. Unmatched junction bases numbered 8, after V lost 0 bases and J lost 15 bases. The CDR3 is 11 residues long. Germline assignment: CDR1 GITISATS and CDR2 ISYDGTV (reference sequence). CDR3 sequence (DNA): TGTGCCTTGTGGGAGGTGCAGGGGTCACTCTTT. This encodes CALWEVQGSLF.

This sequence joins TRGV3 and TRGJP2. TCRdb leaves out the J gene; it was filled in here by matching the DNA to germline. With V trimmed by 3 bases and J by 3 bases, 4 bases remained unmatched. The CDR3 has 14 residues. Germline V gives CDR1 VTNTFY, CDR2 YDVSTARD (reference sequence). The CDR3 spells CATWDGGSDWIKTF. CDR3 coding DNA: TGTGCCACCTGGGACGGCGGTAGTGATTGGATCAAGACGTTT.

The chain recombines TRGV8 with TRGJ1 or TRGJ2. Here the J gene was assigned by germline matching of the DNA, as TCRdb has none. Germline values: CDR1 VENAVY, CDR2 YDSYNSRV. The CDR3 covers 11 residues. V gave up 4 bases and J gave up 10 bases; unmatched junction bases: 7. For the CDR3, the DNA is TGTGCCACCTGGGACGAGATGAAGAAACTCTTT. Its protein is CATWDEMKKLF.

The chain links TRGV9 to TRGJP2. The J gene comes from matching the DNA to germline here; TCRdb lacks it. The CDR3 loop spans 13 amino acids. The germline V gene encodes CDR1 GITISATS and CDR2 ISYDGTV (reference sequence). The junction had 10 bases not matched to a gene; V was cut back by 6 bases and J by 9 bases. The CDR3 here is CALWTRINWIKTF. CDR3 in DNA: TGTGCCTTGTGGACTAGAATAAATTGGATCAAGACGTTT.

The gene calls are TRGV3 and TRGJ1 or TRGJ2. The J gene is not listed in TCRdb, so it was assigned here from a DNA match to germline. This CDR3 is 13 amino acids long. Germline V lookup: CDR1 VTNTFY, CDR2 YDVSTARD (reference sequence). The V gene end was trimmed by 2 bases and the J gene end by 3 bases; junction bases not matched to a gene: 4. CDR3 sequence: CATWDKCYYKKLF. The CDR3 region has the DNA TGTGCCACCTGGGACAAGTGTTATTATAAGAAACTCTTT.

The chain employs TRGV3 and TRGJ1 or TRGJ2. TCRdb offers no J gene call, so here the DNA was matched to germline to obtain one. The CDR3 is 15 amino acids. Germline values: CDR1 VTNTFY, CDR2 YDVSTARD (reference sequence). After removal of 1 base from V and 2 bases from J, the junction contained 8 bases not matched to a gene. This CDR3 is CATWDRTGHYYKKLF. The CDR3 nucleotides read TGTGCCACCTGGGACAGAACGGGTCATTATTATAAGAAACTCTTT.

The gene calls are TRGV8 and TRGJ1 or TRGJ2. The J gene is not listed in TCRdb, so it was assigned here from a DNA match to germline. Trimming cost V 1 base and J 2 bases; bases outside gene matches: 5. The CDR3 runs to 14 residues. The germline gives CDR1 VENAVY, CDR2 YDSYNSRV. The CDR3 DNA reads as TGTGCCACCTGGGATAGAGGAGATTATTATAAGAAACTCTTT. Its protein is CATWDRGDYYKKLF.

The chain links TRGV9 to TRGJ1 or TRGJ2. The J gene, left out of TCRdb, was set here by checking the DNA against germline. The junction had 4 bases not matched to a gene; V was cut back by 5 bases and J by 3 bases. Per the germline V gene, CDR1 is GITISATS and CDR2 is ISYDGTV (reference sequence). This CDR3 has 12 residues. This CDR3 is CALWGAYYKKLF. CDR3 sequence (DNA): TGTGCCTTGTGGGGGGCTTATTATAAGAAACTCTTT.

The rearrangement uses TRGV8 and TRGJ1 or TRGJ2. CDR1 VENAVY and CDR2 YDSYNSRV come from the germline V gene. V trimming: 2 bases; J trimming: 7 bases; junction bases outside the gene matches: 11. The CDR3 has 14 residues. The CDR3 loop is CATWDISVIYKKLF. In nucleotides, the CDR3 is TGTGCCACCTGGGATATTTCAGTAATCTATAAGAAACTCTTT.

About this clone: Other DNA sequences in the sample encode the same CDR3. The chain carries TRGV4 and TRGJ1 or TRGJ2. The J gene, not given by TCRdb, was assigned here from a germline match of the nucleotide sequence. With V trimmed by 1 base and J by 10 bases, 4 bases remained unmatched. CDR1 is EGSTGY, CDR2 YDSYTSSV, per germline. The CDR3 loop spans 11 amino acids. CDR3 in amino acids: CATWDGLKKLF. CDR3 sequence (DNA): TGTGCCACCTGGGATGGACTGAAGAAACTCTTT.

Details on this clone: One junction end does not reproduce the germline sequence, and a read error may be involved. The chain links TRGV5 to TRGJ1 or TRGJ2. Germline CDR1 VINAFY, CDR2 YDVSNSKD. This CDR3 spans 14 amino acids. Here the CDR3 reads CATRDRPHYYKKLF. The CDR3 DNA is TGTGCCACCCGGGACAGGCCACATTATTATAAGAAACTCTTT.

J is TRGJ1 or TRGJ2 and V is TRGV4. TCRdb is silent on the J gene; assignment here came from matching the DNA to germline. The CDR3 contains 15 residues. V dropped 2 bases and J dropped 7; count of bases not matched to a gene: 14. In germline, CDR1 is EGSTGY, CDR2 YDSYTSSV. CDR3 sequence reads: CATWDERLARYKKLF. The CDR3 DNA reads as TGTGCCACCTGGGATGAGAGGCTAGCGCGATATAAGAAACTCTTT.

In this sample, this clone turned up a few times. The V and J genes are TRGV9 and TRGJP. Trimming cost V 3 bases and J 8 bases; bases outside gene matches: 4. Germline CDR1 is GITISATS and CDR2 is ISYDGTV (reference sequence). This CDR3 has 15 amino acids. This CDR3 reads CALWEPKLGKKIKVF. The DNA of the CDR3 is TGTGCCTTGTGGGAGCCAAAGTTGGGCAAAAAAATCAAGGTATTT.

No J gene call was made, and the V gene is TRGV9. The CDR3 covers 14 residues. CDR1 and CDR2 from the germline V gene are GITISATS and ISYDGTV (reference sequence). The CDR3 bases are TGTGCCTTGTGGGAGGTGCATTGGGGATATAACAAACTCTTT. It specifies CALWEVHWGYNKLF.

The chain links TRGV5 to TRGJP2. This CDR3 is built from 13 residues. From germline, CDR1 is VINAFY and CDR2 YDVSNSKD. V was pared by 2 bases and J by 8 bases, with 5 bases of the junction left unmatched. The CDR3 loop reads CATWDNSDWIKTF. The CDR3 bases are TGTGCCACCTGGGACAATTCGGATTGGATCAAGACGTTT.

Turning to this clone: Other DNA sequences in the same sample also yield this CDR3. This chain connects TRGV9 to TRGJP1. Assignment of the J gene here rests on matching the DNA to germline, because TCRdb gives none. The CDR3 extends over 14 amino acids. CDR1 and CDR2 from the germline V gene are GITISATS and ISYDGTV (reference sequence). The V and J ends lost 1 base and 5 bases, in that order; junction bases with no gene match: 4. The CDR3 loop is CALWEVLTGWFKIF. CDR3 nucleotides: TGTGCCTTGTGGGAGGTCCTTACTGGTTGGTTCAAGATATTT.

This chain connects TRGV3 to TRGJ1 or TRGJ2. The J gene was not available in TCRdb and was assigned here by matching the DNA to germline segments. The V and J ends lost 4 bases and 9 bases, in that order; junction bases with no gene match: 12. Germline-derived CDR1 and CDR2 are VTNTFY and YDVSTARD (reference sequence). This CDR3 spans 13 amino acids. CDR3 DNA: TGTGCCACCTGGGATCGCGTTATTATTAAGAAACTCTTT. Protein sequence: CATWDRVIIKKLF.

This clone was seen only once. A much bigger clone sits one base away, suggesting this may be a read error. V gene TRGV5 combines with J gene TRGJ1 or TRGJ2. TCRdb does not report a J gene; here it was assigned by matching the DNA to germline references. Trimming took 0 bases from V and 4 from J; bases not matched to a gene: 3. This CDR3 region has 13 residues. Germline V CDR1 and CDR2: VINAFY, YDVSNSKD. The CDR3 DNA reads as TGTGCCACCTGGGACAGGCCATATTATAAGAAACTCTTT. Its protein is CATWDRPYYKKLF.